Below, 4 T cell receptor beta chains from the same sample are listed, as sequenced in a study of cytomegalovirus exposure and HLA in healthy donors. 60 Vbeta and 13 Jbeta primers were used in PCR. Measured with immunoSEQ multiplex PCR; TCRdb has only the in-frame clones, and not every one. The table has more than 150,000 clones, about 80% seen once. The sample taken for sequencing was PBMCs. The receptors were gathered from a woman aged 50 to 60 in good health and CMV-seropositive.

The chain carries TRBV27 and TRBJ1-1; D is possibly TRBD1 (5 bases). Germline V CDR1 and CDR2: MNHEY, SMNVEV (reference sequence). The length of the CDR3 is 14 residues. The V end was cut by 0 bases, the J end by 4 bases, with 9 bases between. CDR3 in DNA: TGTGCCAGCAGTTTATCGCAGGGTGGCACTGAAGCTTTCTTT. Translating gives CASSLSQGGTEAFF.

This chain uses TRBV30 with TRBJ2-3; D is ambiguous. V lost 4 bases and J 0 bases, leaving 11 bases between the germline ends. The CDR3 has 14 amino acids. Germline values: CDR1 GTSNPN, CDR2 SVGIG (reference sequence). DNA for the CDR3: TGTGCCTGGAATATGGCCATTAGCACAGATACGCAGTATTTT. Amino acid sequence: CAWNMAISTDTQYF.

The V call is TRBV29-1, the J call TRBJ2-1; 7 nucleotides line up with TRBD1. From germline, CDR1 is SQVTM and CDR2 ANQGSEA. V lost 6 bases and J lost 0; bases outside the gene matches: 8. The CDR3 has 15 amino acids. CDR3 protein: CSVTGQAHSYNEQFF. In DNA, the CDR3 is TGCAGCGTCACCGGACAGGCCCACTCCTACAATGAGCAGTTCTTC.

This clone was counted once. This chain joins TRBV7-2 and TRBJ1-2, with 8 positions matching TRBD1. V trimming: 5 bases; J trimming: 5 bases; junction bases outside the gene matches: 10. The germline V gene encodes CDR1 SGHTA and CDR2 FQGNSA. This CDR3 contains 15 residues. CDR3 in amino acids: CASSPGQGGKYGYTF. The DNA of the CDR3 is TGTGCCAGCAGCCCCGGACAGGGTGGGAAGTATGGCTACACCTTC.